This record concerns one T cell receptor beta chain sequence. Its antigen remains unidentified. The entry originates in a study of T cell repertoires in cytomegalovirus infection. Germline CDR1 reads SNHLY; CDR2 reads FYNNEI. The CDR3 contains 12 residues. The ends were cut back, 8 bases at V and 4 bases at J, with 11 bases in the middle. Each CDR3 protein is one row after TCRdb ran MiXCR on the reads. Counted here are hundreds of thousands of distinct CDR3 sequences, around 32% occurring once; the ten biggest clones make up about an eighth. This TCR came from a human donor in good health (CMV status not recorded). Some clones in this sample may be carry-over from other donors' samples. The specimen comprised cultured CD8+ T cells from PBMCs, sampled from culture after CMV antigen stimulation. The chain joins TRBV2 to TRBJ2-5; perhaps D is TRBD1 or TRBD2 (5 bases each). The CDR3, as DNA: TGTGCCAGCGTAGGGACGAGAGAGACCCAGTACTTC. It codes for CASVGTRETQYF.